This T cell receptor (beta chain) comes out of a study of T cell changes during pregnancy in multiple sclerosis. Germline-derived CDR1 and CDR2 are MNHNS and SASEGT. V shed 7 bases and J shed 7 bases, with 20 bases lying between them. The CDR3 spans 14 residues. Using immunoSEQ multiplex PCR, the repertoire was profiled, and TCRdb retains in-frame clones only, with some absent. This sample has approximately 80,000 clones, with 90% to 95% found just once. This sample comprised peripheral blood, obtained in the second trimester of pregnancy. This chain links TRBV6-1 with TRBJ2-7; a weak D match, TRBD1 (6 bases). The sequence was collected from a female donor in good health, enrolled as a control in a pregnancy study. The CDR3 here is CASTKAQGIEEQYF. The DNA for the CDR3 is TGTGCCAGCACAAAGGCACAGGGAATAGAAGAGCAGTACTTC.